This T cell receptor beta chain was documented in a study of T cells in Graves' hyperthyroidism and ophthalmopathy. Overall study: Before any treatment, at initial diagnosis, peripheral blood was collected. Findings and limits, study-wide: Expanded thyroid clonotypes (above 0.001) were mostly also found in blood. Ophthalmopathy was predicted by the model a median of 6.5 months ahead of onset.

As to this clonotype: No antigen is known for it. An end of the junction does not agree with germline; a read error may underlie this.

Germline V gene sequence: CDR1 MDHEN, CDR2 SYDVKM. CDR3 length: 12 amino acids. Individuals with ophthalmopathy presented a Clinical Activity Score of at least 3, a NOSPECS grade of at least 4 and a duration under 3 months. TCR beta CDR3 regions were amplified from RNA. First-round RT-PCR with HTBI primers amplified the TCR CDR3 region. TCRdb re-called the multiplex PCR reads through MiXCR, storing one row per CDR3 protein. The table has about 260,000 distinct CDR3 sequences, 15% to 20% seen once. The chain uses TRBV28 and TRBJ1-2, with D hard to call. The clonotype originates from a woman aged 18-29 years with Graves' ophthalmopathy. Sequenced sample: blood. In DNA, the CDR3 is TGTGCCAGCAGTTTAAACCTTAACTATGGCTCCTTC. Residues: CASSLNLNYGSF.